A single sample is the source of the 17 T cell receptor beta chains below, sequenced in a study of blood T cell repertoires in COVID-19. Assay used: immunoSEQ multiplex PCR; TCRdb lists only in-frame clones, some missing. The table lists 160,000 or so clones, more than 80% of them singletons, with around 3% in the top ten. Specimen: peripheral blood. Source of these receptors: a man aged 55 to 70 with acute or convalescent COVID-19.

This clone is a singleton in its sample. Distinct nucleotide sequences in the sample also encode this CDR3. The rearrangement joins TRBV14 to TRBJ1-1; D remains unclear. The germline CDR1 and CDR2 sequences are SGHDN and FVKESK. This CDR3 comprises 13 residues. The V gene lost 0 bases and the J gene lost 2 bases, with 4 bases spanning the gap. The CDR3 protein is CASSQDQNTEAFF. Here the CDR3 DNA reads TGTGCCAGCAGCCAAGATCAAAACACTGAAGCTTTCTTT. The variable domain in full, with the rest retrieved from reference TRBV14 and TRBJ1-1, is EAGVTQFPSHSVIEKGQTVTLRCDPISGHDNLYWYRRVMGKEIKFLLHFVKESKQDESGMPNNRFLAERTGGTYSTLKVQPAELEDSGVYFCASSQDQNTEAFFGQGTRLTVV.

This chain connects TRBV3-1 (or the pseudogene TRBV3-2) to TRBJ1-6; 7 bases map to TRBD1. The ends lost 4 bases at V and 7 bases at J; junction bases unmatched: 10. The CDR3 totals 16 residues. Germline CDR1 and CDR2: LGHDT and YNNKEL (reference sequence). CDR3 residues: CASSLHRPGQNSPLHF. DNA of the CDR3: TGTGCCAGCAGCCTCCACCGCCCGGGACAGAATTCACCCCTCCACTTT.

The V and J genes are TRBV5-1 and TRBJ1-3; 7 bases agree with TRBD1. The CDR3 has 15 residues. The ends lost 3 bases at V and 4 bases at J; junction bases unmatched: 7. Per germline, CDR1 SGHRS and CDR2 YFSETQ. In nucleotides, the CDR3 is TGCGCCAGCAGCTCTGACAGGGTGGGAGGAAACACCATATATTTT. This sequence encodes CASSSDRVGGNTIYF.

This chain links TRBV7-3 with TRBJ1-2; tentative D call: TRBD1 (6 bases). Trimming removed 5 bases at V and 8 bases at J, with 18 bases between. The CDR3 spans 14 residues. Germline V gene lookup returns CDR1 SGHTA and CDR2 FQGTGA. CDR3 amino acids: CASSPTGIGGGYTF. CDR3 nucleotide sequence: TGTGCCAGCAGCCCGACAGGTATCGGCGGCGGCTACACCTTC.

The chain recombines TRBV6-1 with TRBJ2-2, with D tentatively TRBD2 (5 bases). Germline CDR1 and CDR2: MNHNS and SASEGT. This CDR3 is built from 16 residues. Trimming removed 4 bases at V and 0 bases at J, with 12 bases between. The CDR3 DNA follows: TGTGCCAGCAGTGTAAGCGGACTTACGAACACCGGGGAGCTGTTTTTT. This translates into CASSVSGLTNTGELFF.

This clone was counted once. The V call is TRBV5-4, the J call TRBJ2-1; the match to TRBD2 covers 11 bases. Trimming removed 0 bases from V and 7 bases from J; junction bases left unmatched: 6. Per germline, CDR1 SGHNT and CDR2 YYREEE (reference sequence). CDR3 length equals 16 residues. CDR3 residues: CASSLARSGGENEQFF. The DNA for the CDR3 is TGTGCCAGCAGCTTGGCCCGTAGCGGGGGGGAAAATGAGCAGTTCTTC.

V is TRBV30 and J is TRBJ1-1, with D possibly TRBD1 on 6 matching bases. Germline CDR1 reads GTSNPN; CDR2 reads SVGIG (reference sequence). Trimming pared 2 bases from V and 0 bases from J, leaving 13 bases between. The CDR3 sequence is 15 residues long. For the CDR3, the DNA is TGTGCCTGGAGTCCCCGGACAGCCATGAACACTGAAGCTTTCTTT. This translates into CAWSPRTAMNTEAFF.

This chain connects TRBV24-1 to TRBJ1-2; 8 nucleotides align to TRBD1. The CDR3 has 14 amino acids. With 3 bases clipped from V and 8 bases from J, the junction kept 7 bases outside the gene matches. From germline, CDR1 is KGHDR and CDR2 SFDVKD. The DNA of the CDR3 is TGTGCCACCAGTGATCAGGGGGCCGGGGGAGGCTACACCTTC. This codes for CATSDQGAGGGYTF.

V usage is TRBV10-3 and J usage is TRBJ2-7; 11 nucleotides agree with TRBD1. The germline gives CDR1 ENHRY, CDR2 SYGVKD. CDR3 length: 14 residues. J was trimmed by 2 bases and V by 6 bases; bases with no gene match: 3. The CDR3 reads CAISPGQGAYEQYF. The CDR3 DNA is TGTGCCATCAGCCCGGGACAGGGGGCCTACGAGCAGTACTTC.

The chain links TRBV5-4 to TRBJ2-4, with TRBD2 matching over 8 bases. The V gene's germline CDR1 is SGHNT and CDR2 YYREEE (reference sequence). This CDR3 has 17 amino acids. Unmatched junction bases numbered 10, after V lost 4 bases and J lost 1 base. This CDR3 is CASSPSSGETAKNIQYF. CDR3 in DNA: TGTGCCAGCAGCCCGAGTAGCGGGGAGACGGCCAAAAACATTCAGTACTTC. Combining the CDR3 with reference TRBV5-4 and TRBJ2-4 gives the whole variable domain ETGVTQSPTHLIKTRGQQVTLRCSSQSGHNTVSWYQQALGQGPQFIFQYYREEENGRGNFPPRFSGLQFPNYSSELNVNALELDDSALYLCASSPSSGETAKNIQYFGAGTRLSVL.

The chain carries TRBV7-2 and TRBJ1-1; perhaps TRBD1 as D (5 bases). The germline CDR1 and CDR2 sequences are SGHTA and FQGNSA. The CDR3 loop spans 15 amino acids. Trimming left V 5 bases short and J 4 bases short, with 17 bases between. The CDR3 nucleotides are TGTGCCAGCAGCCGCCCACTACGGGGGGGCACTGAAGCTTTCTTT. Translation gives CASSRPLRGGTEAFF.

CDR3 residues: CASSEERGANNEQFF. As DNA, the CDR3 is TGTGCCAGCAGTGAAGAGCGGGGGGCAAACAATGAGCAGTTCTTC. This rearrangement joins TRBV2 to TRBJ2-1; 9 bases match TRBD2. This CDR3 has 15 amino acids. Looked up from germline, CDR1 is SNHLY and CDR2 is FYNNEI. V was clipped by 1 base and J by 5 bases; unmatched bases: 3.

The rearrangement uses TRBV27 and TRBJ2-3, with TRBD2 matching over 10 bases. The V gene end was trimmed by 4 bases and the J gene end by 0 bases; junction bases not matched to a gene: 7. Germline V gives CDR1 MNHEY, CDR2 SMNVEV (reference sequence). CDR3 length: 17 amino acids. CDR3 sequence reads: CASSSYLAGGSTDTQYF. CDR3 DNA sequence: TGTGCCAGCAGTTCATACTTAGCGGGGGGCAGCACAGATACGCAGTATTTT.

This clone was recorded only once. The J gene is TRBJ1-2, the V gene TRBV18; no reliable D call. This CDR3 has 19 residues. The V end was cut by 3 bases, the J end by 0 bases, with 23 bases between. CDR1 and CDR2 from the germline V gene are KGHSH and LQKENI. The CDR3: CASSPTNLRPASSNYGYTF. The CDR3 DNA reads as TGTGCCAGCTCACCCACCAATTTGCGCCCCGCTTCTTCTAACTATGGCTACACCTTC.

This chain joins TRBV18 and TRBJ1-4; D is ambiguous. The length of the CDR3 is 16 residues. Germline V gives CDR1 KGHSH, CDR2 LQKENI. V lost 3 bases and J lost 5, with 16 bases in between. CDR3 sequence: CASSPTSRTPNEKLFF. The CDR3 DNA reads as TGTGCCAGCTCACCGACTAGCCGGACGCCGAATGAAAAACTGTTTTTT.

The chain recombines TRBV9 with TRBJ2-7; 8 bases agree with TRBD1. V was clipped by 0 bases and J by 4 bases; unmatched bases: 9. The CDR3 is 16 amino acids. Germline CDR1 is SGDLS and CDR2 is YYNGEE. The CDR3 nucleotides read TGTGCCAGCAGCGTAGGAAGGGGCAGGGGGCGTTACGAGCAGTACTTC. This codes for CASSVGRGRGRYEQYF.

This clone was counted a single time. The J gene is TRBJ2-5, the V gene TRBV6-5, with 9 nucleotides matching TRBD1. Germline V lookup: CDR1 MNHEY, CDR2 SVGAGI. The V and J ends lost 0 bases and 4 bases, in that order; junction bases with no gene match: 3. This CDR3 region has 15 residues. The CDR3 DNA reads as TGTGCCAGCAGTTACTCATGGACAGGGGCAGAGACCCAGTACTTC. It specifies CASSYSWTGAETQYF.